This TCR beta chain derives from a study of cytomegalovirus exposure and HLA in healthy donors. Researchers ran the PCR with 60 Vbeta and 13 Jbeta primers. Sequencing was performed with immunoSEQ multiplex PCR; in TCRdb, only in-frame clones are kept and a portion is missing. Of some 120,000 clones in the sample, around 77% are singletons; the top ten hold around 13%. The ends lost 6 bases at V and 3 bases at J; junction bases unmatched: 4. Germline V CDR1 and CDR2: SNHLY, FYNNEI. CDR3 size: 13 residues. This sequence was found in a woman aged 40 to 50 in good health and CMV-seropositive. Sequences were obtained from PBMCs. This sequence joins TRBV2 and TRBJ2-5, with 7 nucleotides matching TRBD2. The CDR3 region has the DNA TGTGCCAGCAGCGCTAGCGGAGAAGAGACCCAGTACTTC. This translates into CASSASGEETQYF. The full variable domain, its missing parts supplied by reference TRBV2 and TRBJ2-5, is EPEVTQTPSHQVTQMGQEVILRCVPISNHLYFYWYRQILGQKVEFLVSFYNNEISEKSEIFDDQFSVERPDGSNFTLKIRSTKLEDSAMYFCASSASGEETQYFGPGTRLLVL.